The sequence of this T cell receptor (beta chain) was determined in a study of CD8+ T cells in alopecia areata. General study findings and limits: Relative to normal scalp, lesional scalp, especially alopecia totalis/universalis, showed higher clonality.

Trimming removed 6 bases from V and 12 bases from J, with 15 bases in between. Germline-derived CDR1 and CDR2 are SNHLY and FYNNEI. This CDR3 region has 12 residues. Peripheral blood samples and lesional scalp punch biopsies were obtained from alopecia areata patients. Investigators isolated RNA and reverse transcribed it into cDNA to act as the sequencing template. Clones were read by immunoSEQ multiplex PCR, and TCRdb kept only the in-frame ones, dropping some. This sample has about 180,000 clones; about 72% occur once, and the top ten carry approximately 10%. With regard to this clone: Its antigen is unidentified.

Specimen: CD8+ T cells sorted from blood, collected at week 0. This clonotype was sampled from a human donor with alopecia areata. The V gene is TRBV2, the J gene TRBJ2-1; TRBD1 is a possible D gene (7 bases). The CDR3 nucleotides read TGTGCCAGCAGAGGCGGGACAGACCTGCAGTTCTTC. It specifies CASRGGTDLQFF.